This T cell receptor (beta chain) was observed in a study of cytomegalovirus exposure and HLA in healthy donors. With 60 Vbeta and 13 Jbeta primers, the PCR was carried out. In the original processing: In a later analysis, 60 million to 90 million unique TCR beta chains included roughly 11 million shared by two or more donors. Only in-frame clones appear in the TCRdb table, and some are missing; sequencing was by immunoSEQ multiplex PCR. V and J calls and clone size are copied from that table; D and trimming were computed from the DNA. The table has just over 95,000 clones, about 78% seen once. This clone was observed a single time. Its matching antigen is unknown. Germline CDR1 and CDR2: LNHDA and SQIVND (reference sequence). The junction had 12 bases not matched to a gene; V was cut back by 6 bases and J by 4 bases. There are 18 residues in the CDR3. Study-wide findings and caveats: Serostatus for CMV was the only available immune exposure information. According to a later analysis, donors in an Asian-associated ancestry cluster reportedly had fewer N-insertions than the roughly 670-donor mean. Rates of TCR association differed by HLA locus in a later analysis, with DRB1 highest and HLA-C lowest.

Sequenced material: PBMCs. The sequence came from a woman aged 40 to 50 in good health and CMV-seropositive. The chain has TRBV19 and TRBJ2-7; 16 nucleotides agree with TRBD2. The CDR3 reads CASRPGTSGRGPGYEQYF. The CDR3 nucleotides read TGTGCCAGTAGACCAGGGACTAGCGGGAGGGGTCCAGGATACGAGCAGTACTTC.